The rows below give T cell receptor beta chains drawn from one sample of a study of molecular identifiers for immune sequencing clone quantification. TCRdb reprocessed the PCR reads with MiXCR, giving one entry per CDR3 protein. The sample contains roughly 90,000 distinct CDR3 sequences, around a fifth of which appear only once. Sequences were obtained from naive CD8+ T cells from blood, with Jurkat cell RNA spiked in. These TCRs come from a human donor in good health. Some libraries in this study had Jurkat cell RNA spiked in. CDR3s include the opening cysteine and the closing phenylalanine or tryptophan. A D gene is named only where the DNA matches it firmly. Size is stated for part of the rows, as once, few or many counts, or as a class when the clone is expanded.

clone_size	d_call	v_call	j_call	cdr3_nt	cdr3_aa
-	-	TRBV7-9	TRBJ1-5	TGTGCCAGCAGCTCCCCGAGAGACAGTTTGGGCAATCAGCCCCAGCATTTT	CASSSPRDSLGNQPQHF
-	TRBD2	TRBV7-6	TRBJ2-1	TGTGCCAGCAGCTTAGGGACTAGCGGGGCGACCTACAATGAGCAGCTCTTC	CASSLGTSGATYNEQLF
many	-	TRBV27	TRBJ2-5	TGTGCCAGCAGTCCCTCCTGGTACCAAGAGACCCAGTACTTC	CASSPSWYQETQYF
many	TRBD1	TRBV4-3	TRBJ2-7	TGCGCCAGCAGCCAAGACCCCACAGGGGCCTACGAGCAGTACTTC	CASSQDPTGAYEQYF
many	TRBD1	TRBV20-1	TRBJ2-5	TGCAGTGCTAGAGCCAAGGACAGGAATAAAGAGACCCAGTACTTC	CSARAKDRNKETQYF
many	-	TRBV7-2	TRBJ2-7	TGTGCCAGCAGCCTATTCGCCTTCTACGAGCAGTACTTC	CASSLFAFYEQYF
many	-	TRBV18	TRBJ2-7	TGTGCCAGCTCACCTCCAGTGGGTGAGCAGTACTTC	CASSPPVGEQYF
many	-	TRBV3-1	TRBJ1-1	TGTGCCAGCAGCCAGATTACCGGGTCTTTTGGGCACACTGAAGCTTTCTTT	CASSQITGSFGHTEAFF
many	TRBD1	TRBV7-9	TRBJ2-7	TGTGCCAGCAGCCCGAGGACAGGGATAGGCGAGCAGTACTTC	CASSPRTGIGEQYF
many	-	TRBV11-2	TRBJ2-3	TGTGCCAGCAGCTTAGTGTTGCGTGATACGCAGTATTTT	CASSLVLRDTQYF
many	-	TRBV6-5	TRBJ2-7	TGTGCCAGCAGTTACTCACAGGGACACTACGAGCAGTACTTC	CASSYSQGHYEQYF
many	-	TRBV7-2	TRBJ2-7	TGTGCCAGCAGCTTAGCTGACCTAATCTACGAGCAGTACTTC	CASSLADLIYEQYF
many	-	TRBV24-1	TRBJ2-1	TGTGCCACCAGTCCCCAGGGGTTCACCCTCGGTGAGCAGTTCTTC	CATSPQGFTLGEQFF
many	TRBD1	TRBV7-9	TRBJ2-1	TGTGCCAGCAGCTTATGGGACAGGGCTCACAATGAGCAGTTCTTC	CASSLWDRAHNEQFF
many	-	TRBV24-1	TRBJ2-1	TGTGCCACCAGTGATTCTGGGGCATACAATGAGCAGTTCTTC	CATSDSGAYNEQFF